A selection of T cell receptor beta chains follows, all from one sample in a study of long-term antiretroviral therapy in people with HIV. Profiling relied on immunoSEQ multiplex PCR, and the TCRdb table lists in-frame clones only, not all of them. This table has 17,000 or so clones, 85% to 90% appearing once. Here the sequenced sample was unsorted PBMCs, taken 4.2 years after starting antiretroviral therapy. These receptors all stem from a man aged 50-60 years with HIV. Each CDR3 is given with its conserved first and last residue.

j_gene: TRBJ2-2
v_gene: TRBV28
CDR3aa: CASSLMIGSGELFF

j_gene: TRBJ1-5
v_gene: TRBV30
CDR3aa: CAWSTGGSGNQPQHF

j_gene: TRBJ2-7
v_gene: TRBV5-4
CDR3aa: CASSGWTDTSYEQYF

j_gene: TRBJ1-1
v_gene: TRBV7-2
CDR3aa: CASSNRVWAFF

j_gene: TRBJ1-6
v_gene: TRBV19
CDR3aa: CASSITLGRQNSPLHF

j_gene: TRBJ2-1
v_gene: TRBV30
CDR3aa: CAWIQSYNEQFF

j_gene: TRBJ2-7
v_gene: TRBV5-8
CDR3aa: CASSLLGDRAYEQYF

j_gene: TRBJ2-7
v_gene: TRBV29-1
CDR3aa: CSADRGEYEQYF

j_gene: TRBJ2-7
v_gene: TRBV10-1
CDR3aa: CAGGYSYEQYF

j_gene: TRBJ2-3
v_gene: TRBV7-8
CDR3aa: CASSFWTSGESTDTQYF

j_gene: TRBJ2-2
v_gene: TRBV11-2
CDR3aa: CASSLNRASTGELFF

j_gene: TRBJ1-5
v_gene: TRBV19
CDR3aa: CASNAQINQPQHF

j_gene: TRBJ2-3
v_gene: TRBV5-1
CDR3aa: CASSLSNTGARGTDTQYF

j_gene: TRBJ2-1
v_gene: TRBV10-1
CDR3aa: CASSVEIDNEQFF

j_gene: TRBJ1-1
v_gene: TRBV30
CDR3aa: CAWSAGWGTNTEAFF

j_gene: TRBJ1-2
v_gene: TRBV5-4
CDR3aa: CASSYDSYGYTF

j_gene: TRBJ2-4
v_gene: TRBV18
CDR3aa: CASSPLSSSGNIQYF

j_gene: TRBJ2-1
v_gene: TRBV6-4
CDR3aa: CASSEAVSNEQFF

j_gene: TRBJ2-1
v_gene: TRBV7-3
CDR3aa: CASSTTGHEQFF

j_gene: TRBJ2-7
v_gene: TRBV11-2
CDR3aa: CASRQGSSYEQYF

j_gene: TRBJ1-2
v_gene: TRBV30
CDR3aa: CAWSRTVYGYTF

j_gene: TRBJ2-2
v_gene: TRBV9
CDR3aa: CASSVEATNTGELFF

j_gene: TRBJ2-7
v_gene: TRBV18
CDR3aa: CASSPPPQGVRAYEQYF

j_gene: TRBJ1-5
v_gene: TRBV9
CDR3aa: CASSPRQGENQPQHF

j_gene: TRBJ2-7
v_gene: TRBV9
CDR3aa: CASSVEEDRYEQYF

j_gene: TRBJ2-3
v_gene: TRBV6-5
CDR3aa: CASSYYRGADTQYF

j_gene: TRBJ2-3
v_gene: TRBV15
CDR3aa: CATSSSLAGRDTDTQYF

j_gene: TRBJ2-6
v_gene: TRBV6-4
CDR3aa: CAYKGQGTGANVLTF

j_gene: TRBJ1-4
v_gene: TRBV5-1
CDR3aa: CASSLDSQIGKLFF

j_gene: TRBJ1-2
v_gene: TRBV4-2
CDR3aa: CASSQDLGQTMKNYGYTF

j_gene: TRBJ2-1
v_gene: TRBV12-5
CDR3aa: CASAVGAVNEQFF

j_gene: TRBJ2-2
v_gene: TRBV4-1
CDR3aa: CASSQDRGWPGELFF

j_gene: TRBJ2-7
v_gene: TRBV27
CDR3aa: CASSHPRGEQYF

j_gene: TRBJ1-6
v_gene: TRBV7-3
CDR3aa: CASSLRRDSPLHF

j_gene: TRBJ2-7
v_gene: TRBV7-9
CDR3aa: CASSLVPRSYEQYF

j_gene: TRBJ2-5
v_gene: TRBV9
CDR3aa: CASSADRAHQETQYF

j_gene: TRBJ1-5
v_gene: TRBV18
CDR3aa: CASSPGDGYQPQHF

j_gene: TRBJ1-1
v_gene: TRBV6-5
CDR3aa: CASSYSSQGANTEAFF

j_gene: TRBJ2-4
v_gene: TRBV19
CDR3aa: CASSAGIGGDKNIQYF

j_gene: TRBJ1-6
v_gene: TRBV2
CDR3aa: CASSEGWQERNSPLHF

j_gene: TRBJ1-3
v_gene: TRBV9
CDR3aa: CASSVVPDVSGNTIYF

j_gene: TRBJ1-6
v_gene: TRBV6-5
CDR3aa: CASRVSQGSNSPLHF

j_gene: TRBJ1-3
v_gene: TRBV19
CDR3aa: CASSPGAFGNTIYF

j_gene: TRBJ2-2
v_gene: TRBV28
CDR3aa: CASSSLAATGELFF

j_gene: TRBJ2-5
v_gene: TRBV7-2
CDR3aa: CASSPGTGKETQYF

j_gene: TRBJ2-1
v_gene: TRBV7-8
CDR3aa: CASSLAVGGAYNEQFF

j_gene: TRBJ2-7
v_gene: TRBV19
CDR3aa: CASSAGGLYEQYF

j_gene: TRBJ1-5
v_gene: TRBV25-1
CDR3aa: CASSEAASNQPQHF

j_gene: TRBJ2-3
v_gene: TRBV7-8
CDR3aa: CASRPLGASTDTQYF

j_gene: TRBJ1-2
v_gene: TRBV6-1
CDR3aa: CASSEPRGRGGYTF

j_gene: TRBJ2-7
v_gene: TRBV7-9
CDR3aa: CASSSDRGGNEQYF

j_gene: TRBJ2-3
v_gene: TRBV12-5
CDR3aa: CASGWMRDTQYF

j_gene: TRBJ2-5
v_gene: TRBV7-2
CDR3aa: CASSSPRAYQETQYF

j_gene: TRBJ1-1
v_gene: TRBV13
CDR3aa: CASSLPNTEAFF

j_gene: TRBJ2-7
v_gene: TRBV7-9
CDR3aa: CASSSEGRGFSYEQYF

j_gene: TRBJ1-1
v_gene: TRBV11-2
CDR3aa: CASSEQGTNTEAFF

j_gene: TRBJ2-3
v_gene: TRBV10-1
CDR3aa: CASSESVGNGYTDTQYF

j_gene: TRBJ2-1
v_gene: TRBV5-1
CDR3aa: CASSLVAGEQFF

j_gene: TRBJ1-1
v_gene: TRBV6-1
CDR3aa: CASRGTPATEAFF

j_gene: TRBJ1-4
v_gene: TRBV30
CDR3aa: CAWSQGAANEKLFF